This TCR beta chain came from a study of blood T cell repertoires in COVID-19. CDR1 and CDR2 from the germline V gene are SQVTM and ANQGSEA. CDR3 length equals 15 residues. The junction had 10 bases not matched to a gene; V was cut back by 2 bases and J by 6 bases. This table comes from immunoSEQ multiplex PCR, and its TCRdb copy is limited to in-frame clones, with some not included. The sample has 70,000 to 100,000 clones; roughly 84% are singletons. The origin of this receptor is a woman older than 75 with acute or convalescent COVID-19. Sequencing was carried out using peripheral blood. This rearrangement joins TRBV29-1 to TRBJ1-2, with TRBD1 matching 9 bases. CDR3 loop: CSVERGTGLSDGYTF. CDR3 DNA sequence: TGCAGCGTTGAAAGGGGGACAGGGCTGTCCGATGGCTACACCTTC.